This is a list of T cell receptor beta chains from one sample in a study of T cell responses to AZD1222 COVID-19 vaccine. Profiling relied on immunoSEQ multiplex PCR, and the TCRdb table lists in-frame clones only, not all of them. In the table there are roughly 130,000 clones, around 90% of which are singletons. This material consisted of peripheral blood, taken on day 0 of AZD1222 vaccination. The receptors originated from an adult in good health. Each CDR3 is given with its conserved first and last residue. Fields, in order: D gene, clone size, V gene, J gene, CDR3 DNA, CDR3 protein. The D gene is left open where the match is weak. Clone size, where shown, is once, few, many, or a class for clones that have expanded.

-	-	TRBV4-3	TRBJ2-3	TGCGCCAGCTCCCCAGACGCAGGGTCCGCAGATACGCAGTATTTT	CASSPDAGSADTQYF
-	-	TRBV27	TRBJ2-3	TGTGCCAGCAGTTTTTGGGATACGCAGTATTTT	CASSFWDTQYF
TRBD2	once	TRBV30	TRBJ2-7	TGTGCTGGGGGGGAGCCCGAGCAGTACTTC	CAGGEPEQYF
-	-	TRBV6-4	TRBJ1-4	TGTGCCAGCAGAAAACAGGATCCAACTAATGAAAAACTGTTTTTT	CASRKQDPTNEKLFF
TRBD1	-	TRBV20-1	TRBJ1-1	TGCAGTGCTAGTCCCGGGACAGGGGGGCCAACTGAAGCTTTCTTT	CSASPGTGGPTEAFF
-	-	TRBV7-2	TRBJ1-5	TGTGCCAGCAGCTTAGACGGGGGTGGCAATCAGCCCCAGCATTTT	CASSLDGGGNQPQHF
-	-	TRBV28	TRBJ1-2	TGTGCCAGCAGCAACTTCTGGGGCTACACCTTC	CASSNFWGYTF
-	few	TRBV6-2/TRBV6-3	TRBJ1-4	TGTGCCAGCAGTTCTTACCCCCTCGACAGGTTTAATGAAAAACTGTTTTTT	CASSSYPLDRFNEKLFF
TRBD2	-	TRBV7-2	TRBJ2-5	TGTGCCAGCAGCCTCCAAGGACTAGCGTACGAAGAGACCCAGTACTTC	CASSLQGLAYEETQYF
-	-	TRBV9	TRBJ2-2	TGTGCCAGCAGCGTAGGAAGGGCGCGGGGCACCGGGGAGCTGTTTTTT	CASSVGRARGTGELFF
-	-	TRBV27	TRBJ2-7	TGTGCCAGCAGCCCGACAGTGGAGTACGAGCAGTACTTC	CASSPTVEYEQYF
-	-	TRBV30	TRBJ2-7	TGTGCCTGGAGCAATGTATACGAGCAGTACTTC	CAWSNVYEQYF
-	-	TRBV3-1/TRBV3-2	TRBJ1-4	TGTGCCAGCAGCTTACATGAAAAACTGTTTTTT	CASSLHEKLFF
-	-	TRBV30	TRBJ1-2	TGTGCCTGGAAAGGGGAGGGGGTGCGCTATGGCTACACCTTC	CAWKGEGVRYGYTF
TRBD1	-	TRBV19	TRBJ1-3	TGTGCCACACTGGACAGGGGAAACACCATATATTTT	CATLDRGNTIYF
-	-	TRBV15	TRBJ2-5	TGTGCCACCAGCAGAGAGGGGGCGGGCGGAGAGACCCAGTACTTC	CATSREGAGGETQYF
TRBD1	-	TRBV6-6	TRBJ1-3	TGTGCCAGCAGTTCACCGGACAGGCTTAACACCATATATTTT	CASSSPDRLNTIYF
-	-	TRBV5-6	TRBJ2-1	TGTGCCAGCAGCTTGGCCTATGAGCAGTTCTTC	CASSLAYEQFF
-	-	TRBV10-2	TRBJ2-7	TGCGCCAGCAGGGAAAACAGGGTCCCCTCCGAGCAGTACTTC	CASRENRVPSEQYF
-	-	TRBV28	TRBJ2-1	TGTGCCAGCAGTTTCCTAATGGGCTCCTACAATGAGCAGTTCTTC	CASSFLMGSYNEQFF
TRBD1	-	TRBV28	TRBJ1-5	TGTGCCAGCAGTCCGAGGGTACAGGGGATCAAGGAACAGCCCCAGCATTTT	CASSPRVQGIKEQPQHF
-	-	TRBV24-1	TRBJ2-2	TGTGCCACCAGTGCCGTGGCTGGGATGGGGGAGCTGTTTTTT	CATSAVAGMGELFF
-	-	TRBV9	TRBJ1-5	TGTGCCAGCAGCGTAGGTCCGGGCAGTCAGCCCCAGCATTTT	CASSVGPGSQPQHF